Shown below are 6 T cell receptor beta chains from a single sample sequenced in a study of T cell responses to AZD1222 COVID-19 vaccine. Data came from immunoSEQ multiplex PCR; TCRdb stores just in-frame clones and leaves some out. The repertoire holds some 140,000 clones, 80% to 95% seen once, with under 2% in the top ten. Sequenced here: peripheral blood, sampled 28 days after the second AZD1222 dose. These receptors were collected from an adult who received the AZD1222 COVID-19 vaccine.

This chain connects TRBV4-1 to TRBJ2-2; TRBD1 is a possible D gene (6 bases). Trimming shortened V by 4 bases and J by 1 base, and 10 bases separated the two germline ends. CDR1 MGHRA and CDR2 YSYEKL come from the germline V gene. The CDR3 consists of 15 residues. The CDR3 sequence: CASSLSTGNTGELFF. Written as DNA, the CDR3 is TGCGCCAGCAGCCTCTCGACAGGGAACACCGGGGAGCTGTTTTTT.

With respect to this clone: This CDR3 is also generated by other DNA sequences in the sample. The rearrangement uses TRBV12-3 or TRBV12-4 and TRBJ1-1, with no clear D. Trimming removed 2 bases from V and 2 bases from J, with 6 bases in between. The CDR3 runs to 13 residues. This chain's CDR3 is CASSLRRNTEAFF. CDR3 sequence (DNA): TGTGCCAGCAGTTTAAGACGTAACACTGAAGCTTTCTTT.

In DNA form, the CDR3 reads TGTGCCAGTAGTCCACCAACAGGGGATGGCTACACCTTC. This codes for CASSPPTGDGYTF. This rearrangement joins TRBV19 to TRBJ1-2; 7 positions agree with TRBD1. This CDR3 is built from 13 residues. Germline CDR1 and CDR2: LNHDA and SQIVND (reference sequence). The V gene end was trimmed by 5 bases and the J gene end by 6 bases; junction bases not matched to a gene: 6.

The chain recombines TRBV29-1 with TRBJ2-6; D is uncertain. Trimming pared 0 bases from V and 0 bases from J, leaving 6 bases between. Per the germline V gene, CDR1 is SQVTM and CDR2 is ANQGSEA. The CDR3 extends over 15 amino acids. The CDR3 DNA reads TGCAGCGTTGAAGATGGGAACTCTGGGGCCAACGTCCTGACTTTC. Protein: CSVEDGNSGANVLTF.

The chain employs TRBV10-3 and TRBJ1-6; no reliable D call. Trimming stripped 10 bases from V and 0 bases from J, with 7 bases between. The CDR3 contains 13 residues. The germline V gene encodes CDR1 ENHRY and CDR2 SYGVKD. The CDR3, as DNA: TGTGCCACCGGGAGCTCCTATAATTCACCCCTCCACTTT. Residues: CATGSSYNSPLHF.

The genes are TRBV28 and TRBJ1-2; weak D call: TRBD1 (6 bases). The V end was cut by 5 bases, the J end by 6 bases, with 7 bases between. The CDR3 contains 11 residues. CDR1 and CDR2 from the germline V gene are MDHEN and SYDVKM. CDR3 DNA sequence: TGTGCCAGCAGTAGGGGGGATGGCTACACCTTC. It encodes CASSRGDGYTF.